This TCR beta chain was retrieved from a study of blood T cells in healthy people across ages. Sample-barcoded 5' priming and a J-beta primer mix drove a second PCR of roughly 7 to 11 cycles. TCRdb re-derived calls from the 5' RACE reads in MiXCR, one entry per CDR3 protein. The table has about 580,000 distinct CDR3 sequences, 40% to 50% seen once; the top ten hold approximately 25%. Germline V gene sequence: CDR1 DFQATT, CDR2 SNEGSKA (reference sequence). The CDR3 covers 12 residues. Sequencing used blood. The rearrangement links TRBV20-1 to TRBJ2-4; TRBD2 might be the D (5 bases). The DNA end lines up better with TRBJ2-7; the J call may be wrong. This receptor was obtained from a man of 80 years or more in good health. CDR3 sequence reads: CSARRQDSEQYF. The CDR3 DNA sequence: TGCAGTGCTAGACGGCAGGACTCCGAGCAGTACTTC.